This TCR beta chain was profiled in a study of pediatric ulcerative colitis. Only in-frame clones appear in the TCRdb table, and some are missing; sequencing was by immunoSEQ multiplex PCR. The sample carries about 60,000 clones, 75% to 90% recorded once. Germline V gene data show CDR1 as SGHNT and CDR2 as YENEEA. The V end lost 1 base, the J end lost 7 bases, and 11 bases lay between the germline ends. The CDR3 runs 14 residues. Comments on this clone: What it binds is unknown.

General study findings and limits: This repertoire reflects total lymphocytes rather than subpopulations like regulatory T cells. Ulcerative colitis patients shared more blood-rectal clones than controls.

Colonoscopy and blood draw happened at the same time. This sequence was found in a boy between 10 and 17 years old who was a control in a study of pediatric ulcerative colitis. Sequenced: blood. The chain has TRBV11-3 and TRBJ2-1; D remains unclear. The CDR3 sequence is CASSLGGTVNEQFF. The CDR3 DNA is TGTGCCAGCAGCTTAGGGGGAACGGTTAATGAGCAGTTCTTC.